The entry that follows covers one T cell receptor beta chain sequence. Its antigen is still unknown. This sample was included in a study of cytomegalovirus exposure and HLA in healthy donors. The germline V gene encodes CDR1 SGDLS and CDR2 YYNGEE. The CDR3 runs 14 residues. V lost 1 base and J lost 4, with 8 bases in between. Study-level points and caveats: Upon later analysis, HLA-associated TCR beta chains proved more clonally expanded than other, equally common chains. CMV antigen specificity was confirmed in vitro for three CMV-associated chains.

The PCR used 60 Vbeta and 13 Jbeta primers. The data were produced by immunoSEQ multiplex PCR, yet TCRdb's version contains in-frame clones alone and is incomplete. The sample table sets out about 74,000 clones. The donors were healthy bone marrow donors. Sequenced: PBMCs. The chain employs TRBV9 and TRBJ1-4; no clear D gene. The source of this sequence is a female donor in good health and CMV-seropositive. CDR3 DNA: TGTGCCAGCAGCGTATCGGGGAATAATGAAAAACTGTTTTTT. This encodes CASSVSGNNEKLFF.